This TCR beta chain was documented in a study of breast tumors, draining lymph nodes, adjacent tissues (dated by TCRdb to 2016 to 2017). Background on the whole study: Breast cancer patients provided tumor, adjacent nontumor tissue and axillary lymph nodes, and the study compared the TCR beta repertoires across these three sources. The study aimed to assess the relationships and possible T-cell exchange between tumor, surrounding tissue and draining lymph node repertoires in human breast cancer. Paper-wide results and their limitations: The data were considered consistent with most tumor T cells being derived from the lymph node and subsequently expanding within tumor tissue. Tumor T-cell repertoires showed less diversity than lymph node repertoires and more diversity than nontumor tissue repertoires, and tumor T-cell repertoires showed preferential V and J gene usage. The study presented the conclusion that tumor T cells originate in lymph nodes as consistent with a hypothesis, not as something directly demonstrated. Tumor and nontumor tissue repertoires were found to be significantly more similar in luminal-like than in basal-like breast cancer.

The lymph node samples were taken from the axillary draining lymph nodes of breast cancer patients. From its cysteine to its phenylalanine, the CDR3 spans 15 amino acids. The retained sequence is limited to the CDR3, 45 bases, with the frame set at the first base. The junction shows trimming of 1 base on V and 5 bases on J, plus 13 bases between the germline ends. CDR1 and CDR2 (SGHKS, YYEKEE) derive from the germline V gene (reference sequence). This clonotype was seen many times. Its antigen remains undetermined. No base qualities exist here, and no much larger clone lies one base off it. The sample was run on an Illumina HiSeq 2000. TCR beta chain libraries were generated by multiplex PCR amplification. High-throughput sequencing was used to analyze the amplified TCR beta chain products. TCRdb trimmed public reads at Q25 via fastp, called clones via MiXCR and kept in-frame beta chains. A single entry per CDR3 protein holds the most common genes and DNA from its merged rows. Here the sample has approximately 210,000 distinct CDR3 sequences; roughly 32% occur a single time. The ten largest clones capture 1.4% of the sample.

The chain employs TRBV5-5 and TRBJ1-5; TRBD1 is possibly the D segment (5 matching bases). Sequenced sample: axillary lymph node tissue. This receptor was taken from a female donor with breast cancer. Some clones in this sample may be carry-over from other donors' samples. The DNA sequence is given as TGTGCCAGCAGCTTGTCTCAGGGACTCTATCAGCCCCAGCATTTT. Its translation is CASSLSQGLYQPQHF.